This TCR beta chain was profiled in a study of T cell clonotyping in hematopoietic cell transplantation. About the research overall: Pretransplant recipient samples were taken after cytoreduction. Study-wide results and caveats: Without cell sorting, CD4 versus CD8 contributions remain unresolved. Broader posttransplant TCR repertoire diversity was predicted by graft donor and pretransplant recipient Inverse Simpson Index values.

The V and J ends lost 4 bases and 6 bases, in that order; junction bases with no gene match: 18. The CDR3 totals 19 residues. Per the germline V gene, CDR1 is SGHAT and CDR2 is FQNNGV. The table came from immunoSEQ multiplex PCR; TCRdb's copy has only in-frame clones and leaves some out. Of 35,000 to 50,000 clones listed, 85% are singletons. Points on this clone: Its antigen is unknown.

Time point: recipient sample about 28 days before transplant, after cytoreduction. The TCR comes from a man between 60 and 75 years old with acute myeloid leukemia. Some clones in this sample may be carry-over from other donors' samples. Specimen: peripheral blood mononuclear cells, collected before stem cell transplant. This chain links TRBV11-2 with TRBJ1-6, with 7 bases aligning to TRBD1. In DNA, the CDR3 is TGTGCCAGCAGCTGGGGAGAGGTTTTAGGGGGCGAAGGTAATTCACCCCTCCACTTT. Translating it yields CASSWGEVLGGEGNSPLHF.